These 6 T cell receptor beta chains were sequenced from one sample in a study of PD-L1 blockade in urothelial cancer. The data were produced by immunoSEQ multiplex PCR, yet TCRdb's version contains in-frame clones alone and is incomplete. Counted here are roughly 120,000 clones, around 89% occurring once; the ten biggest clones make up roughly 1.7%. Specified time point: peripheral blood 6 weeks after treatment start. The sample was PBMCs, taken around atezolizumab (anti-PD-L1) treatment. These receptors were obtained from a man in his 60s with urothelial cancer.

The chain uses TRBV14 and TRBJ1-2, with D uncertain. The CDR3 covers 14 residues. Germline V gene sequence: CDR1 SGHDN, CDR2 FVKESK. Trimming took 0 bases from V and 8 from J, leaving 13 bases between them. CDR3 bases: TGTGCCAGCAGCCAAGAGTTGAGCCCCGAAGGCTACACCTTC. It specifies CASSQELSPEGYTF.

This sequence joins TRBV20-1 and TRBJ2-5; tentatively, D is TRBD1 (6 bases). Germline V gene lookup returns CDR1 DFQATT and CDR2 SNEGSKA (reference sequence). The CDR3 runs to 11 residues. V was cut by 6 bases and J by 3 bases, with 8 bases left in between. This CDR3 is CSARTEETQYF. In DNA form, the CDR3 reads TGCAGTGCCAGGACAGAAGAGACCCAGTACTTC.

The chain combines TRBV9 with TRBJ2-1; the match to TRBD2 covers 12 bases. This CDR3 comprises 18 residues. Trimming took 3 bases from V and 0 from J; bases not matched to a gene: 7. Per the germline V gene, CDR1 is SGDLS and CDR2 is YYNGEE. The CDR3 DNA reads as TGTGCCAGCAGCGCGACTAGCGGGGGCCAAAGCTCCTACAATGAGCAGTTCTTC. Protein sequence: CASSATSGGQSSYNEQFF.

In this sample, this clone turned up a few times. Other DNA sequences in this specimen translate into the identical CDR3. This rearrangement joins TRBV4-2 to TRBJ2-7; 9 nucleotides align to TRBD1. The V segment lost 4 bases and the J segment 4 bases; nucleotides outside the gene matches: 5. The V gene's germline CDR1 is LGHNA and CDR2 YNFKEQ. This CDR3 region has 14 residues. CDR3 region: CASSPGTGLYEQYF. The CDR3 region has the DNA TGTGCCAGCAGCCCCGGGACAGGGTTATACGAGCAGTACTTC.

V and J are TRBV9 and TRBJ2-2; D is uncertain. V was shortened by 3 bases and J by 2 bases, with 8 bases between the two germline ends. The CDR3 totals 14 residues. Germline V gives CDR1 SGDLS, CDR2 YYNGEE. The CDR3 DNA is TGTGCCAGCAGCGGGCGGTTTAACACCGGGGAGCTGTTTTTT. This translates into CASSGRFNTGELFF.

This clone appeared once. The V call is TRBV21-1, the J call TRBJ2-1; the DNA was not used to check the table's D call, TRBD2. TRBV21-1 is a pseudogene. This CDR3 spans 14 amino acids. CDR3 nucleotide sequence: TGTGCCAGCACCATGAAAACGGAGTATAATGAGCAGTTCTTC. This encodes CASTMKTEYNEQFF.